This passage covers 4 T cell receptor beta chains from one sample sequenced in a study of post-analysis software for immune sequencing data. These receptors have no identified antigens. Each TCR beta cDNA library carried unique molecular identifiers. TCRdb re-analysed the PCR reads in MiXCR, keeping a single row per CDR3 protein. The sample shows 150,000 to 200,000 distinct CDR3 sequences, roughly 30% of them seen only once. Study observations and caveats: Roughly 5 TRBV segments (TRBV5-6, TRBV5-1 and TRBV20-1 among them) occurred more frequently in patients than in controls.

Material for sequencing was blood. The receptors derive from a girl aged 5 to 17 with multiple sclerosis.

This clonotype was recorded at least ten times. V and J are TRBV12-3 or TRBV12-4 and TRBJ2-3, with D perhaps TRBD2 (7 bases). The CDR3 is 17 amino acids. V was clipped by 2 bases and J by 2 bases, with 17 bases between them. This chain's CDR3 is CASSLLGGGRNTDTQYF. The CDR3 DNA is TGTGCCAGCAGTTTATTGGGAGGGGGGCGGAACACAGATACGCAGTATTTT.

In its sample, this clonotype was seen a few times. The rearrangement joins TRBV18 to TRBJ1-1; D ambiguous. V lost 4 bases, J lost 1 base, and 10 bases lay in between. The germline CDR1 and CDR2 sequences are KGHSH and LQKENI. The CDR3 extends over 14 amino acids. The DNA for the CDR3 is TGTGCCAGCTCACTGGTCGGCCAGAACACTGAAGCTTTCTTT. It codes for CASSLVGQNTEAFF.

The CDR3 DNA is TGTGCCAGCGGCCGGGGGGGCTTCCCTCCTGAGCAGTTCTTC. Amino acid sequence: CASGRGGFPPEQFF. The chain recombines TRBV7-3 with TRBJ2-1; 8 nucleotides agree with TRBD2. V lost 8 bases to trimming and J lost 9 bases; unmatched junction nucleotides: 12. This CDR3 is 14 amino acids long. Germline loops: CDR1 SGHTA, CDR2 FQGTGA. The variable domain in full, with the rest retrieved from reference TRBV7-3 and TRBJ2-1, is GAGVSQTPSNKVTEKGKYVELRCDPISGHTALYWYRQSLGQGPEFLIYFQGTGAADDSGLPNDRFFAVRPEGSVSTLKIQRTERGDSAVYLCASGRGGFPPEQFFGPGTRLTVL.

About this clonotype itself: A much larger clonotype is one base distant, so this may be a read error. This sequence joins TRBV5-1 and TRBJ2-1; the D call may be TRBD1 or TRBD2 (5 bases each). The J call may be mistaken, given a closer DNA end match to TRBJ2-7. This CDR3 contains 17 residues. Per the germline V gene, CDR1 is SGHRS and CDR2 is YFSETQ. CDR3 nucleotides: TGCGCCAGCAGCTCGGAGCCGAGGGGACGGTACTACAATGAGCAGTACTTC. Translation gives CASSSEPRGRYYNEQYF.